This T cell receptor (beta chain) was obtained from a study of control samples from healthy donors and cancer patients. The CDR3 is made up of 12 amino acids. Trimming left V 6 bases short and J 2 bases short, with 7 bases between. Germline CDR1 is LNHDA and CDR2 is SQIVND (reference sequence). Sequenced by immunoSEQ multiplex PCR; TCRdb stores in-frame clones only, minus some. The table shows 120,000 or so clones, with just under 90% occurring only once. Specimen: blood. This sequence joins TRBV19 and TRBJ1-2; tentative D call: TRBD1 (6 bases). The sequence derives from a young man in good health. CDR3: CASRRGNYGYTF. DNA of the CDR3: TGTGCCAGTAGGAGGGGGAACTATGGCTACACCTTC.